This TCR beta chain was observed in a study of cytomegalovirus exposure and HLA in healthy donors. Study outcomes and limitations: Segments of the TCR beta V type were, in most cases, productive about 90% or about 30% of the time in an earlier analysis. A few of the chains that were CMV-associated were confirmed in vitro to be specific for CMV antigens. Across HLA loci, a later analysis found differing TCR association rates, with DRB1 most and HLA-C fewest. Researchers catalogued around 150 TCR beta chains as cytomegalovirus-associated.

The PCR made use of 60 Vbeta and 13 Jbeta primers. Measured with immunoSEQ multiplex PCR; TCRdb has only the in-frame clones, and not every one. The data contain around 200,000 clones, around 84% of them singletons. Worth noting for this clone: Its cognate antigen is unknown.

The sample taken for sequencing was PBMCs. The TCR originated in a girl aged 2-10 years in good health and CMV-seropositive.

CDR3 residues: CATSPAYRANTIYF. CDR3 nucleotides: TGTGCCACCTCCCCCGCTTATCGCGCAAACACCATATATTTT. This chain joins TRBV6-5 and TRBJ1-3, with D unresolved. The CDR3 contains 14 residues. The germline V gene has CDR1 MNHEY and CDR2 SVGAGI. The germline V and J ends were trimmed by 10 bases and 6 bases, with 19 bases remaining between them.